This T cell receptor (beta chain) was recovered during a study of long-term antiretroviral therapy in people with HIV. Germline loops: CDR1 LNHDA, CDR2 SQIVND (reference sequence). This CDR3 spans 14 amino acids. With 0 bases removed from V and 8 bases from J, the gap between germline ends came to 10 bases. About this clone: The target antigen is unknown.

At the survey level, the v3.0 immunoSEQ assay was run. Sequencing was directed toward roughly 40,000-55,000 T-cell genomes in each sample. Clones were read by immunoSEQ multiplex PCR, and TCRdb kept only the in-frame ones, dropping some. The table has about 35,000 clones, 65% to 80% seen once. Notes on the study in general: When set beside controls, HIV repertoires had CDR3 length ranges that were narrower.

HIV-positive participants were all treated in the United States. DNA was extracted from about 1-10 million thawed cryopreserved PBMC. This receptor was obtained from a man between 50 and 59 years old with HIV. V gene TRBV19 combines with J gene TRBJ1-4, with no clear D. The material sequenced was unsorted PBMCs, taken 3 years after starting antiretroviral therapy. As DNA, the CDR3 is TGTGCCAGTAGTATAGATCCAGCGGCCGAAAAACTGTTTTTT. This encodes CASSIDPAAEKLFF.